Listed here are 29 T cell receptor beta chains from one sample, sequenced in a study of blood T cells in healthy people across ages. The second PCR ran roughly 7 to 12 cycles with a sample-barcoded 5' primer and J-beta primers. TCRdb recomputed calls from the 5' RACE reads with MiXCR, one row per CDR3 protein. The data hold about 1,800,000 distinct CDR3 sequences, with roughly 30% observed a single time. Sequenced material: blood. The source is a woman younger than 45 in good health.

The chain employs TRBV12-3 or TRBV12-4 and TRBJ2-4, with 9 bases matching TRBD1. V trimming: 8 bases; J trimming: 8 bases; junction bases outside the gene matches: 7. The CDR3 totals 13 residues. CDR3 residues: CASHWTGEYIQYF. CDR3 DNA: TGTGCCAGCCACTGGACAGGGGAGTACATTCAGTACTTC.

V and J are TRBV4-1 and TRBJ2-7; D remains unclear. V was trimmed by 0 bases and J by 6 bases, leaving 18 bases between them. CDR1 is MGHRA, CDR2 YSYEKL, per germline. The CDR3 runs to 16 residues. For the CDR3, the DNA is TGCGCCAGCAGCCAAGATGGGCCACCCAGCGCCTGCGAGCAGTACTTC. It encodes CASSQDGPPSACEQYF.

This chain uses TRBV6-1 with TRBJ1-1; D is possibly TRBD1 (5 bases). Trimming removed 10 bases from V and 8 bases from J, with 17 bases in between. Germline V gene lookup returns CDR1 MNHNS and CDR2 SASEGT. This CDR3 is 12 amino acids long. CDR3 sequence: CATRLQGGEAFF. Written as DNA, the CDR3 is TGTGCCACTAGGCTTCAGGGTGGGGAAGCTTTCTTT.

This clonotype occurred a few times. The chain carries TRBV4-1 and TRBJ2-1; TRBD1 might be the D (6 bases). Trimming shortened V by 5 bases and J by 4 bases, and 24 bases separated the two germline ends. From germline, CDR1 is MGHRA and CDR2 YSYEKL. This CDR3 is built from 18 residues. CDR3 bases: TGCGCCAGCAGCACTCGAATAAAGGGGGATAGGGAATACAATGAGCAGTTCTTC. Amino acid sequence: CASSTRIKGDREYNEQFF.

The CDR3 DNA is TGTGCCAGTAGGAGGGTCACTGAAGCTTTCTTT. Translated, it gives CASRRVTEAFF. This chain joins TRBV19 and TRBJ1-1; D gene uncertain. From germline, CDR1 is LNHDA and CDR2 SQIVND (reference sequence). The CDR3 is 11 residues long. The V end was cut by 6 bases, the J end by 4 bases, with 6 bases between.

The V and J genes are TRBV29-1 and TRBJ1-2, with 8 bases matching TRBD1. Germline V lookup: CDR1 SQVTM, CDR2 ANQGSEA. The CDR3 extends over 12 amino acids. After removal of 1 base from V and 7 bases from J, the junction contained 2 bases not matched to a gene. The CDR3 sequence is CSVEGRGPGYTF. Here the CDR3 DNA reads TGCAGCGTTGAAGGCAGGGGGCCTGGCTACACCTTC.

This rearrangement joins TRBV4-1 to TRBJ2-3; D is ambiguous. The CDR3 consists of 16 residues. The germline gives CDR1 MGHRA, CDR2 YSYEKL. Between the trimmed V and J ends, which lost 2 bases and 0 bases, there was a span of 12 bases. This CDR3 is CASSQLSGVSTDTQYF. The CDR3, as DNA: TGCGCCAGCAGCCAATTGTCTGGGGTTAGCACAGATACGCAGTATTTT.

A few counts support this clonotype. This rearrangement joins TRBV10-3 to TRBJ1-5, with D unclear. The CDR3 has 13 residues. Germline V gene sequence: CDR1 ENHRY, CDR2 SYGVKD. V gave up 0 bases and J gave up 6 bases, with 6 bases separating them. This CDR3 reads CAISESPGQPQHF. In DNA form, the CDR3 reads TGTGCCATCAGTGAGTCGCCGGGTCAGCCCCAGCATTTT.

This clonotype was detected many times. The chain carries TRBV20-1 and TRBJ1-2; D is unresolved. The length of the CDR3 is 13 residues. Germline loops: CDR1 DFQATT, CDR2 SNEGSKA (reference sequence). The V and J ends lost 6 bases and 0 bases respectively, with 11 bases between them. Here the CDR3 DNA reads TGCAGTGCACCTTTGGTTACTAACTATGGCTACACCTTC. It yields the protein CSAPLVTNYGYTF.

This chain links TRBV5-1 with TRBJ2-2; 14 bases are a match to TRBD2. V gave up 4 bases and J gave up 4 bases; unmatched junction bases: 3. The CDR3 contains 16 residues. Germline CDR1 and CDR2: SGHRS and YFSETQ. The DNA of the CDR3 is TGCGCCAGCAGCCCTGGGACTAGCGGGAGCACCGGGGAGCTGTTTTTT. Translated: CASSPGTSGSTGELFF. Using reference TRBV5-1 and TRBJ2-2 for the parts outside the CDR3, the full variable domain is KAGVTQTPRYLIKTRGQQVTLSCSPISGHRSVSWYQQTPGQGLQFLFEYFSETQRNKGNFPGRFSGRQFSNSRSEMNVSTLELGDSALYLCASSPGTSGSTGELFFGEGSRLTVL.

J is TRBJ2-1 and V is TRBV29-1; possible D gene TRBD2, 6 bases. Germline CDR1 SQVTM, CDR2 ANQGSEA. V lost 6 bases to trimming and J lost 7 bases, with 13 bases between them. This CDR3 has 12 amino acids. The CDR3 coding sequence is TGCAGCGTGGAGGGTCTAGTTAATGAGCAGTTCTTC. Amino acids: CSVEGLVNEQFF.

The sample holds a few counts of this clonotype. This chain uses TRBV7-9 with TRBJ1-4; 7 bases fit TRBD1. Germline V gene data show CDR1 as SEHNR and CDR2 as FQNEAQ (reference sequence). The CDR3 has 15 residues. Unmatched junction bases numbered 8, after V lost 3 bases and J lost 7 bases. The DNA of the CDR3 is TGTGCCAGCAGCTTCATGACAGGGAGAGTTGAAAAACTGTTTTTT. As protein: CASSFMTGRVEKLFF.

The rearrangement uses TRBV9 and TRBJ2-2; 7 nucleotides match TRBD1. This CDR3 is 16 amino acids long. Per the germline V gene, CDR1 is SGDLS and CDR2 is YYNGEE. With 3 bases clipped from V and 0 bases from J, the junction kept 5 bases outside the gene matches. The CDR3 DNA reads as TGTGCCAGCAGCGAGGACAGGCTCTCGAACACCGGGGAGCTGTTTTTT. It specifies CASSEDRLSNTGELFF. Using reference TRBV9 and TRBJ2-2 for the parts outside the CDR3, the full variable domain is DSGVTQTPKHLITATGQRVTLRCSPRSGDLSVYWYQQSLDQGLQFLIQYYNGEERAKGNILERFSAQQFPDLHSELNLSSLELGDSALYFCASSEDRLSNTGELFFGEGSRLTVL.

This clonotype was recorded a few times. The rearrangement uses TRBV6-5 and TRBJ1-6; 7 bases agree with TRBD1. The trim removed 0 bases at V and 11 bases at J, leaving 7 bases unmatched. The CDR3 length is 15 residues. Germline V gives CDR1 MNHEY, CDR2 SVGAGI. The CDR3 bases are TGTGCCAGCAGTTACTCTACAGGGGCTTTGACACCCCTCCACTTT. Translation: CASSYSTGALTPLHF.

This clonotype was detected a few times. This sequence joins TRBV2 and TRBJ2-5; possible D gene TRBD2, 5 bases. V was shortened by 7 bases and J by 5 bases, with 14 bases between the two germline ends. Germline CDR1 is SNHLY and CDR2 is FYNNEI. The CDR3 runs 13 residues. The DNA for the CDR3 is TGTGCCAGCACTCCGGAGGCGAGGGAGACCCAGTACTTC. Its protein is CASTPEARETQYF.

This clonotype was recorded a few times. The gene calls are TRBV6-6 and TRBJ2-1; D uncertain. The CDR3 totals 13 residues. CDR1 and CDR2 (germline): MNHNY, SVGAGI (reference sequence). The V end was cut by 8 bases, the J end by 3 bases, with 11 bases between. The CDR3 loop reads CASVQSGYNEQFF. For the CDR3, the DNA is TGTGCCAGCGTTCAATCTGGCTACAATGAGCAGTTCTTC.

This clonotype was observed a handful of times. The V gene is TRBV5-1, the J gene TRBJ2-6; 7 nucleotides match TRBD2. The CDR3 length is 17 residues. The trim removed 4 bases at V and 0 bases at J, leaving 7 bases unmatched. CDR1 SGHRS and CDR2 YFSETQ come from the germline V gene. The CDR3 protein is CASSLVGGNSGANVLTF. As DNA, the CDR3 is TGCGCCAGCAGCCTGGTGGGAGGGAACTCTGGGGCCAACGTCCTGACTTTC. Variable domain in full (rest from reference TRBV5-1 and TRBJ2-6): KAGVTQTPRYLIKTRGQQVTLSCSPISGHRSVSWYQQTPGQGLQFLFEYFSETQRNKGNFPGRFSGRQFSNSRSEMNVSTLELGDSALYLCASSLVGGNSGANVLTFGAGSRLTVL.

This clonotype was found many times. The V and J genes are TRBV5-1 and TRBJ2-7; D is ambiguous. CDR3 size: 15 residues. CDR1 SGHRS and CDR2 YFSETQ come from the germline V gene. V lost 0 bases to trimming and J lost 4 bases, with 14 bases between them. The CDR3 protein is CASSLDPAGSYEQYF. CDR3 in DNA: TGCGCCAGCAGCTTGGACCCGGCTGGCTCTTACGAGCAGTACTTC. The full variable domain, rest sourced from reference TRBV5-1 and TRBJ2-7, is KAGVTQTPRYLIKTRGQQVTLSCSPISGHRSVSWYQQTPGQGLQFLFEYFSETQRNKGNFPGRFSGRQFSNSRSEMNVSTLELGDSALYLCASSLDPAGSYEQYFGPGTRLTVT.

V gene TRBV7-3 combines with J gene TRBJ2-3, with D possibly being TRBD1 (5 bases). Gene TRBJ1-5 matches the end of the DNA better, so the J call may be wrong. The CDR3 runs 13 residues. Germline loops: CDR1 SGHTA, CDR2 FQGTGA. Here the CDR3 DNA reads TGTGCCAGCAGCTTAGGGTTGACAGATACGCAGCATTTT. Encoded protein: CASSLGLTDTQHF.

This clonotype was found many times. The CDR3 region is CASSLVGQGIDEQYF. The CDR3 nucleotides read TGCGCCAGCAGCTTGGTAGGACAGGGGATTGACGAGCAGTACTTC. The chain uses TRBV5-1 and TRBJ2-7, with TRBD1 matching 9 bases. V lost 0 bases to trimming and J lost 5 bases; unmatched junction nucleotides: 6. This CDR3 is built from 15 residues. Germline V gene data show CDR1 as SGHRS and CDR2 as YFSETQ.

The J gene is TRBJ2-6, the V gene TRBV5-1, with TRBD1 as a possible D gene (6 bases). The CDR3 is 17 amino acids. Per the germline V gene, CDR1 is SGHRS and CDR2 is YFSETQ. Trimming removed 4 bases at V and 0 bases at J, with 14 bases between. DNA of the CDR3: TGCGCCAGCAGCCCCCAGGGGACATTCTCTGGGGCCAACGTCCTGACTTTC. Amino acids: CASSPQGTFSGANVLTF. Supplemented by reference TRBV5-1 and TRBJ2-6, the full variable domain reads KAGVTQTPRYLIKTRGQQVTLSCSPISGHRSVSWYQQTPGQGLQFLFEYFSETQRNKGNFPGRFSGRQFSNSRSEMNVSTLELGDSALYLCASSPQGTFSGANVLTFGAGSRLTVL.

In its sample, this clonotype was seen a few times. This chain uses TRBV7-9 with TRBJ1-2; D gene ambiguous. This CDR3 has 13 amino acids. V was clipped by 3 bases and J by 8 bases, with 13 bases between them. Germline CDR1 is SEHNR and CDR2 is FQNEAQ (reference sequence). CDR3 region: CASSLTATYGYTF. Written as DNA, the CDR3 is TGTGCCAGCAGCTTGACGGCGACCTACGGCTACACCTTC.

The chain joins TRBV24-1 to TRBJ2-1; the D gene is possibly TRBD2 (6 bases). Trimming took 3 bases from V and 10 from J, leaving 9 bases between them. The CDR3 sequence is 12 residues long. Germline assignment: CDR1 KGHDR and CDR2 SFDVKD. Here the CDR3 DNA reads TGTGCCACCAGTGATCTTGCGGGGGAGCAGTTCTTC. The encoded protein is CATSDLAGEQFF.

This clonotype was counted only a few times. The chain has TRBV7-2 and TRBJ1-2; 9 positions agree with TRBD1. CDR3 length: 16 residues. V was clipped by 0 bases and J by 8 bases; unmatched bases: 10. The germline CDR1 and CDR2 sequences are SGHTA and FQGNSA. CDR3 loop: CASSLATGQGLGGYTF. The CDR3 DNA reads as TGTGCCAGCAGCTTAGCTACGGGACAGGGTTTGGGGGGCTACACCTTC.

The rearrangement links TRBV2 to TRBJ2-7; 10 bases map to TRBD1. With V trimmed by 7 bases and J by 5 bases, 11 bases remained unmatched. The CDR3 totals 15 residues. CDR1 and CDR2 from the germline V gene are SNHLY and FYNNEI. CDR3 nucleotides: TGTGCCAGCAATTTTCCGGGACAGGGGAGCCACGAGCAGTACTTC. It specifies CASNFPGQGSHEQYF.

CDR3 protein: CASKGWGAYGYTF. As DNA, the CDR3 is TGTGCCAGCAAAGGATGGGGGGCGTATGGCTACACCTTC. This rearrangement joins TRBV12-3 or TRBV12-4 to TRBJ1-2, with D tentatively TRBD1 (6 bases). Trimming took off 7 bases at V and 5 bases at J, with 14 bases between the two ends. The CDR3 length is 13 residues.

V and J are TRBV29-1 and TRBJ2-1; 9 nucleotides agree with TRBD1. Trimming cost V 0 bases and J 10 bases; bases outside gene matches: 10. This CDR3 contains 15 residues. Germline assignment: CDR1 SQVTM and CDR2 ANQGSEA. Here the CDR3 DNA reads TGCAGCGTTGAAGATCCCGGGACAGGGAAAGAGGAGCAGTTCTTC. This translates into CSVEDPGTGKEEQFF.

There are a few counts of this clonotype. J is TRBJ2-1 and V is TRBV20-1; TRBD2 is a possible D gene (5 bases). The V end lost 4 bases, the J end lost 1 base, and 17 bases lay between the germline ends. The CDR3 has 16 amino acids. Germline lookup yields CDR1 DFQATT and CDR2 SNEGSKA (reference sequence). CDR3 in amino acids: CSAKSRAAISYNEQFF. CDR3 in DNA: TGCAGTGCTAAATCACGAGCGGCGATTTCCTACAATGAGCAGTTCTTC.

The V gene is TRBV12-3 or TRBV12-4, the J gene TRBJ2-1; D is unclear. The CDR3 sequence is 14 residues long. The V and J ends lost 5 bases and 8 bases respectively, with 16 bases between them. The DNA of the CDR3 is TGTGCCAGCAGTCTGCGACTGCACGAATATGAGCAGTTCTTC. Amino acids: CASSLRLHEYEQFF.